These 22 T cell receptor beta chains share one sample of origin, sequenced in a study of response to subunit inactivated influenza vaccine (dated by TCRdb to the late 2010s). Library preparation was by RT-PCR. TCRdb names Illumina HiSeq 2500 as the instrument used. TCRdb reprocessed the public reads (quality trimming at Q25 with fastp, clone calling with MiXCR) and kept in-frame beta chains. Each CDR3 protein appears once, grouped with its most common genes and DNA. The sample contains under 950,000 distinct CDR3 sequences, roughly 20% of them found a single time. The top ten clones comprise approximately 10% of the sample. The input for sequencing was PBMCs from blood, taken 5 to 6 days after vaccination. These receptors originate from a man in his forties or fifties who received an inactivated influenza vaccine. Donor details come from another sample of the same person, matched by shared clones.

V gene TRBV20-1 combines with J gene TRBJ2-2; the match to TRBD1 covers 8 bases. V trimming: 5 bases; J trimming: 1 base; junction bases outside the gene matches: 15. CDR3 size: 18 residues. The V gene's germline CDR1 is DFQATT and CDR2 SNEGSKA (reference sequence). The CDR3 sequence is CSAYNAARQGRNTGELFF. The CDR3 DNA sequence: TGCAGTGCTTACAACGCCGCTCGACAGGGGCGGAACACCGGGGAGCTGTTTTTT.

The chain joins TRBV20-1 to TRBJ2-4, with D possibly TRBD1 on 5 matching bases. Germline-derived CDR1 and CDR2 are DFQATT and SNEGSKA (reference sequence). The CDR3 is made up of 11 amino acids. V was cut by 0 bases and J by 13 bases, with 10 bases left in between. The CDR3 protein is CSARDGARQYF. DNA for the CDR3: TGCAGTGCTAGAGATGGGGCGAGACAGTACTTC.

The chain couples TRBV5-1 to TRBJ1-1; D call uncertain. V was shortened by 1 base and J by 7 bases, with 14 bases between the two germline ends. The CDR3 contains 14 residues. Germline lookup yields CDR1 SGHRS and CDR2 YFSETQ. The CDR3 region has the DNA TGCGCCAGCAGCTTGTTCCCTTCCCGAGGTGAAGCTTTCTTT. Protein sequence: CASSLFPSRGEAFF.

The chain combines TRBV29-1 with TRBJ2-5, with 9 bases identical to TRBD1. J was trimmed by 5 bases and V by 3 bases; bases with no gene match: 13. Germline V gene data show CDR1 as SQVTM and CDR2 as ANQGSEA. This CDR3 contains 16 residues. CDR3 coding DNA: TGCAGCGTTGAGGGGGGACAGGGAACCCTAGGGGAGACCCAGTACTTC. Protein sequence: CSVEGGQGTLGETQYF.

V and J are TRBV7-8 and TRBJ2-7; D gene unclear. Trimming left V 8 bases short and J 2 bases short, with 19 bases between. The CDR3 spans 15 residues. Germline V gene sequence: CDR1 SGHVS, CDR2 FQNEAQ. CDR3 bases: TGTGCCAGCGCTGGTCTTGGGTGGCCAGCCTACGAGCAGTACTTC. Translation gives CASAGLGWPAYEQYF. The complete variable domain, with remaining parts taken from reference TRBV7-8 and TRBJ2-7, reads GAGVSQSPRYKVAKRGQDVALRCDPISGHVSLFWYQQALGQGPEFLTYFQNEAQLDKSGLPSDRFFAERPEGSVSTLKIQRTQQEDSAVYLCASAGLGWPAYEQYFGPGTRLTVT.

The genes are TRBV28 and TRBJ1-1; D is unclear. Germline assignment: CDR1 MDHEN and CDR2 SYDVKM. The CDR3 consists of 11 residues. Between the trimmed V and J ends, which lost 11 bases and 4 bases, there was a span of 11 bases. The CDR3 DNA sequence: TGTGCCTCCGGGCGGGGCACTGAAGCTTTCTTT. It specifies CASGRGTEAFF.

As concerns this clonotype: A much larger clonotype is one base distant, so this may be a read error. The chain links TRBV29-1 to TRBJ1-1, with D uncertain. This CDR3 comprises 13 residues. Germline V gene data show CDR1 as SQVTM and CDR2 as ANQGSEA. Trimming removed 8 bases from V and 0 bases from J, with 13 bases in between. The CDR3 reads CSLVRTMNTEAFF. As DNA, the CDR3 is TGCAGCCTTGTTCGGACGATGAACACTGAAGCTTTCTTT.

This clonotype came up a few times. The chain links TRBV29-1 to TRBJ2-3; D unclear. Trimming left V 6 bases short and J 0 bases short, with 13 bases between. There are 14 residues in the CDR3. The germline CDR1 and CDR2 sequences are SQVTM and ANQGSEA. For the CDR3, the DNA is TGCAGCGTAGCCTTAGGACCCAGCACAGATACGCAGTATTTT. Protein product: CSVALGPSTDTQYF.

The chain is built from TRBV29-1 and TRBJ2-7; 7 positions agree with TRBD1. CDR3 length equals 13 residues. The junction had 7 bases not matched to a gene; V was cut back by 6 bases and J by 2 bases. Per the germline V gene, CDR1 is SQVTM and CDR2 is ANQGSEA. This CDR3 reads CSVAPGQPYEQYF. The CDR3, as DNA: TGCAGCGTAGCACCGGGACAGCCCTACGAGCAGTACTTC.

This clonotype was counted at least ten times. V gene TRBV24-1 combines with J gene TRBJ1-1, with D unclear. The germline V and J ends were trimmed by 4 bases and 3 bases, with 8 bases remaining between them. This CDR3 is 13 amino acids long. Germline CDR1 and CDR2: KGHDR and SFDVKD. For the CDR3, the DNA is TGTGCCACCAGTGACCCGGACTACACTGAAGCTTTCTTT. This sequence encodes CATSDPDYTEAFF.

There are a few counts of this clonotype. The chain joins TRBV7-7 to TRBJ2-3; weak D call: TRBD2 (5 bases). The CDR3 covers 14 residues. V was pared by 2 bases and J by 4 bases, with 10 bases between. Germline V CDR1 and CDR2: SSHAT, FNYEAQ (reference sequence). The CDR3 loop reads CASSLRSGADTQYF. The CDR3 DNA is TGTGCCAGCAGCTTAAGGTCCGGGGCAGATACGCAGTATTTT.

This clonotype was counted many times. The chain combines TRBV29-1 with TRBJ2-1; the match to TRBD1 covers 10 bases. V lost 7 bases, J lost 5 bases, and 2 bases stayed unmatched. Germline V gives CDR1 SQVTM, CDR2 ANQGSEA. This CDR3 has 12 amino acids. The CDR3 loop reads CSAGTGDNEQFF. CDR3 nucleotide sequence: TGCAGCGCCGGGACAGGGGACAATGAGCAGTTCTTC.

This clonotype was seen repeatedly, ten times or more. The junction differs from germline at one of its ends, possibly a read error. The chain joins TRBV6-2 or TRBV6-3 to TRBJ1-2, with 8 nucleotides matching TRBD1. Germline assignment: CDR1 MNHEY and CDR2 SVGEGT. This CDR3 is built from 12 residues. This chain's CDR3 is CASSHDRGGYTF. DNA of the CDR3: TGCGCCAGCAGCCATGACAGGGGTGGCTACACCTTC.

The DNA for the CDR3 is TGTGCCAGCCGACCGGGCGGGCTGAGCACAGATACGCAGTATTTT. This translates into CASRPGGLSTDTQYF. This chain links TRBV6-1 with TRBJ2-3; TRBD2 is a possible D gene (5 bases). Germline V lookup: CDR1 MNHNS, CDR2 SASEGT. The ends were cut back, 8 bases at V and 0 bases at J, with 15 bases in the middle. The CDR3 totals 15 residues.

A note on this clonotype: A junction boundary mismatches the germline segment, possibly from a read error. The rearrangement uses TRBV20-1 and TRBJ2-5; D gene ambiguous. This CDR3 contains 14 residues. Germline CDR1 and CDR2: DFQATT and SNEGSKA (reference sequence). CDR3 nucleotide sequence: TGCAGTGCTAGAGCGGCCCCACTCCAAGGGACCCAGTACTTC. The encoded protein is CSARAAPLQGTQYF.

The CDR3 loop is CSAHSGQGESNEQFF. The CDR3, as DNA: TGCAGTGCTCATTCAGGACAGGGAGAATCCAATGAGCAGTTCTTC. This chain connects TRBV20-1 to TRBJ2-1, with 8 bases matching TRBD1. Per germline, CDR1 DFQATT and CDR2 SNEGSKA (reference sequence). This CDR3 contains 15 residues. The trim removed 5 bases at V and 6 bases at J, leaving 12 bases unmatched.

This clonotype was detected ten times or more. The chain has TRBV12-3 or TRBV12-4 and TRBJ1-1; 7 bases map to TRBD1. Trimming removed 6 bases from V and 4 bases from J; junction bases left unmatched: 8. CDR3 length: 14 amino acids. This CDR3 is CASSRGQAVTEAFF. DNA for the CDR3: TGTGCCAGCAGCAGAGGACAGGCGGTCACTGAAGCTTTCTTT.

This clonotype was counted a few times. This chain uses TRBV7-9 with TRBJ1-1; D unresolved. V lost 5 bases and J lost 3, with 10 bases in between. This CDR3 contains 13 residues. CDR1 and CDR2 from the germline V gene are SEHNR and FQNEAQ (reference sequence). The CDR3 loop is CASSLQWDTEAFF. CDR3 DNA sequence: TGTGCCAGCAGCCTCCAATGGGACACTGAAGCTTTCTTT.

This chain connects TRBV20-1 to TRBJ2-1, with 9 bases identical to TRBD2. J gave up 7 bases and V 6 bases, and 16 bases lay outside the gene matches. This CDR3 region has 16 residues. Germline CDR1 reads DFQATT; CDR2 reads SNEGSKA (reference sequence). CDR3 nucleotide sequence: TGCAGTGCCCACCCCAGTCAAGCTAGCGGGGTGAATGAGCAGTTCTTC. Amino acid sequence: CSAHPSQASGVNEQFF.

This clonotype has a count of ten or more. V and J are TRBV7-2 and TRBJ2-7; TRBD1 matches 8 bases. Germline V gives CDR1 SGHTA, CDR2 FQGNSA. V trimming: 5 bases; J trimming: 1 base; junction bases outside the gene matches: 7. The CDR3 extends over 15 amino acids. This chain's CDR3 is CASSDGQGGSYEQYF. In DNA, the CDR3 is TGTGCCAGCAGCGACGGACAGGGAGGATCCTACGAGCAGTACTTC.

The table lists this clonotype with a few counts. The genes are TRBV12-3 or TRBV12-4 and TRBJ2-4; D is ambiguous. This CDR3 has 16 amino acids. The ends were cut back, 6 bases at V and 0 bases at J, with 15 bases in the middle. CDR3 DNA: TGTGCCAGCAGCCTCGCGGCACTGCTAGCCAAAAACATTCAGTACTTC. This translates into CASSLAALLAKNIQYF.

In this sample, this clonotype turned up a few times. This rearrangement joins TRBV6-1 to TRBJ1-2; 7 bases fit TRBD1. CDR3 size: 14 residues. V was pared by 9 bases and J by 0 bases, with 7 bases of the junction left unmatched. The V gene's germline CDR1 is MNHNS and CDR2 SASEGT. The CDR3 DNA sequence: TGTGCCAGGAGGGGGACAGTCGCTAACTATGGCTACACCTTC. It yields the protein CARRGTVANYGYTF.